This T cell receptor beta chain was documented in a study of shared clonotypes between healthy human individuals. This CDR3 comprises 12 residues. In germline, CDR1 is SEHNR, CDR2 FQNEAQ (reference sequence). V was cut by 2 bases and J by 4 bases, with 5 bases left in between. TCRdb keeps only in-frame clones here, not all; method: immunoSEQ multiplex PCR. The sample lists around 1.4 million clones, 98% occurring once. This clone has only one observation. This sequence was found in a man younger than 45 in good health. The gene calls are TRBV7-9 and TRBJ2-5; the D is unclear. Sequencing was performed on naive CD4+ T cells sorted from blood. Noted subset: CD45RA+ positively selected. The CDR3 loop reads CASSLMRETQYF. CDR3 bases: TGTGCCAGCAGCTTAATGCGAGAGACCCAGTACTTC.